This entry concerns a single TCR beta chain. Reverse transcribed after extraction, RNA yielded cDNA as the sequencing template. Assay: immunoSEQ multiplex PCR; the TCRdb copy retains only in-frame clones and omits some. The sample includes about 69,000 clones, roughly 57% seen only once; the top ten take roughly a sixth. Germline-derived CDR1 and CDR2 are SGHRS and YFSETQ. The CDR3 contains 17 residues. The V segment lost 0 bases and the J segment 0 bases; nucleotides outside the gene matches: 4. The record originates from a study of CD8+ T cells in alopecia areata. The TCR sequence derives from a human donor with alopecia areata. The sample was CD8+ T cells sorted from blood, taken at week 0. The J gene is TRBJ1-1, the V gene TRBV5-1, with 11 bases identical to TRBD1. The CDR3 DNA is TGCGCCAGCAGCTTGGCCGGGGGACAGGGGGTGAACACTGAAGCTTTCTTT. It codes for CASSLAGGQGVNTEAFF.